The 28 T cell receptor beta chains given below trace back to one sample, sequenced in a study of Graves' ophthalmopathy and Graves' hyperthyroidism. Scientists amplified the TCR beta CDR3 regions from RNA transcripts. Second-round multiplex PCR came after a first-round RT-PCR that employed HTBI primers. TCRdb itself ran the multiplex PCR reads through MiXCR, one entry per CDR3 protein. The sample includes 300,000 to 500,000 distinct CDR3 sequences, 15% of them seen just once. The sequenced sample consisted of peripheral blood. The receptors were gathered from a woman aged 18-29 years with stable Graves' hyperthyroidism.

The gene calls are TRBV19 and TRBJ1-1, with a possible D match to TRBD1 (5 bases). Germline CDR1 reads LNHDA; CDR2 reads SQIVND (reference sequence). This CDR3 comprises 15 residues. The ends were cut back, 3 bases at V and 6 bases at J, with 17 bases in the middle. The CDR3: CASSMVAGKNAEAFF. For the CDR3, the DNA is TGTGCCAGTAGTATGGTAGCAGGGAAAAACGCTGAAGCTTTCTTT.

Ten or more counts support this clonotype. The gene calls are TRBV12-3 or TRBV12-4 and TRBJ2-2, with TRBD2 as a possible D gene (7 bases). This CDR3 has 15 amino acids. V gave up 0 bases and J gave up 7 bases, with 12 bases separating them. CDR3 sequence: CASSLAGGLHGELFF. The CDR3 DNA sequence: TGTGCCAGCAGTTTAGCGGGGGGGCTGCACGGGGAGCTGTTTTTT.

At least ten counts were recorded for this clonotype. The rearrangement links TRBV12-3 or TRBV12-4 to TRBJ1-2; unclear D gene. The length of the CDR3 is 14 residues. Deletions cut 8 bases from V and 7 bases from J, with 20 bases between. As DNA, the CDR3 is TGTGCCAGCTTTCCGAATAGTCTCACCGGTGGCTACACCTTC. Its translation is CASFPNSLTGGYTF.

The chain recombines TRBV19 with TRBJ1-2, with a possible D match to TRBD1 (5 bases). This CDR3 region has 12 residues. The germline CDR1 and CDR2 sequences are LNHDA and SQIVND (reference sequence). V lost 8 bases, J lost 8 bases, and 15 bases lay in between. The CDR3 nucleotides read TGTGCCAGTTCAGCGGGGCTCAACGGCTACACCTTC. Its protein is CASSAGLNGYTF.

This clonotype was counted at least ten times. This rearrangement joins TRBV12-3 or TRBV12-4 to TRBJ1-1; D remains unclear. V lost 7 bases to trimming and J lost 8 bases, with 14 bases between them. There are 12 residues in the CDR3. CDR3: CASKRQDWEAFF. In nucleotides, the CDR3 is TGTGCCAGCAAGCGGCAAGACTGGGAAGCTTTCTTT.

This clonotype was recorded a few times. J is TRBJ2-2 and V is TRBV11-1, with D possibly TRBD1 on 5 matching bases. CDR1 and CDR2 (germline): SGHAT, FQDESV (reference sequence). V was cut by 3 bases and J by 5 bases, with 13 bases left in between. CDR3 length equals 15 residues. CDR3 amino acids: CASSFEGAGTGELFF. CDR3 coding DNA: TGTGCCAGCAGCTTTGAAGGGGCAGGAACCGGGGAGCTGTTTTTT. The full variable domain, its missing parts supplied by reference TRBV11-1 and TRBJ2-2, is EAEVAQSPRYKITEKSQAVAFWCDPISGHATLYWYRQILGQGPELLVQFQDESVVDDSQLPKDRFSAERLKGVDSTLKIQPAELGDSAMYLCASSFEGAGTGELFFGEGSRLTVL.

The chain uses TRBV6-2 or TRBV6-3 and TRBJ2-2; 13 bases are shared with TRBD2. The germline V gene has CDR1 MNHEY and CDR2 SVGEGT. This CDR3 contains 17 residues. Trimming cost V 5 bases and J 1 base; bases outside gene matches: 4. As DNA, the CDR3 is TGTGCCAGCAGTCAGGGACTAGCGGGGAAGAACACCGGGGAGCTGTTTTTT. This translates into CASSQGLAGKNTGELFF.

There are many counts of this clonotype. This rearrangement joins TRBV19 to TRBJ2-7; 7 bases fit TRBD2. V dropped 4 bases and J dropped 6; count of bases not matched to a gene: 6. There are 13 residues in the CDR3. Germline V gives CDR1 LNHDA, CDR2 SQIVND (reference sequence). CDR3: CASSRGGPGEQYF. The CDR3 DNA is TGTGCCAGTAGTAGGGGGGGACCCGGCGAGCAGTACTTC.

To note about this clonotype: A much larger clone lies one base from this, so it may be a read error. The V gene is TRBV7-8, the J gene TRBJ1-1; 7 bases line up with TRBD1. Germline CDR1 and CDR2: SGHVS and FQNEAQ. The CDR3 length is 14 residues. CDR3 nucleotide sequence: TGTGCCAGCAGCATAGGGACAGCGAACACTGAAGCTTGCTTT. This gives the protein CASSIGTANTEACF.

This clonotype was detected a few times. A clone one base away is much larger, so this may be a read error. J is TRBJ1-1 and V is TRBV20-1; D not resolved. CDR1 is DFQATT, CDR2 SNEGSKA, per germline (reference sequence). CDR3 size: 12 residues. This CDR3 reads CSAKRPNTEACF. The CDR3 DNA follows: TGCAGTGCGAAAAGACCGAACACTGAAGCTTGCTTT.

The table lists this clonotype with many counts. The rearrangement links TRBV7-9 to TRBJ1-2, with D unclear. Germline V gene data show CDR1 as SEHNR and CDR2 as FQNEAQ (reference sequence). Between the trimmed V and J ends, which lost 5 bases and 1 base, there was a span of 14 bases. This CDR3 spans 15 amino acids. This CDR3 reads CASSHTEKFNYGYTF. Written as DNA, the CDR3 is TGTGCCAGCAGCCATACAGAGAAATTTAACTATGGCTACACCTTC.

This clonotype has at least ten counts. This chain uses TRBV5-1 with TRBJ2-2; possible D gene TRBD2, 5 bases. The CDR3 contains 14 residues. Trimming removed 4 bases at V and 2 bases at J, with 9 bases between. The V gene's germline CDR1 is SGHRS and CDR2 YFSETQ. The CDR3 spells CASSPTSNTGELFF. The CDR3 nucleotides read TGCGCCAGCAGCCCTACTAGTAACACCGGGGAGCTGTTTTTT. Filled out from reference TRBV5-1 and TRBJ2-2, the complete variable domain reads KAGVTQTPRYLIKTRGQQVTLSCSPISGHRSVSWYQQTPGQGLQFLFEYFSETQRNKGNFPGRFSGRQFSNSRSEMNVSTLELGDSALYLCASSPTSNTGELFFGEGSRLTVL.

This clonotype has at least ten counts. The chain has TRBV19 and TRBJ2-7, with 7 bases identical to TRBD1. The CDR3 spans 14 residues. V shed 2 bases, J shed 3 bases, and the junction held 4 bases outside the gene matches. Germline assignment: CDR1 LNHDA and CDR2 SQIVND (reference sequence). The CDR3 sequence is CASSIQGGGYEQYF. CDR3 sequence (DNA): TGTGCCAGTAGTATACAAGGGGGCGGCTACGAGCAGTACTTC. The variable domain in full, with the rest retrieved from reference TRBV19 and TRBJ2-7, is DGGITQSPKYLFRKEGQNVTLSCEQNLNHDAMYWYRQDPGQGLRLIYYSQIVNDFQKGDIAEGYSVSREKKESFPLTVTSAQKNPTAFYLCASSIQGGGYEQYFGPGTRLTVT.

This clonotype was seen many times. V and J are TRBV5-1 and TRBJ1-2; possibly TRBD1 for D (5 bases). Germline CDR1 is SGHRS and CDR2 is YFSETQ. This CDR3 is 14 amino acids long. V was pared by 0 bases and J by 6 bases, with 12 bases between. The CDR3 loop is CASSLEMGVDGYTF. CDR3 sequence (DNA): TGCGCCAGCAGCTTGGAAATGGGGGTGGATGGCTACACCTTC.

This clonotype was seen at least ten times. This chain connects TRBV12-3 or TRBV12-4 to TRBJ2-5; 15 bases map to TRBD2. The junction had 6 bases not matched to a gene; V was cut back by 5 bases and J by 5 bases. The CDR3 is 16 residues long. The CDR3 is CASSPRTSGGGETQYF. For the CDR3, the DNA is TGTGCCAGCAGTCCGAGGACTAGCGGGGGGGGTGAGACCCAGTACTTC.

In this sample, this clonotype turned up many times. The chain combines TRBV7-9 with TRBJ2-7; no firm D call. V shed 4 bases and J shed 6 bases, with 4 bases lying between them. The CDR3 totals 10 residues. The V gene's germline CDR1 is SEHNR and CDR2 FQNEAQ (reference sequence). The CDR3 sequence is CASSSAEQYF. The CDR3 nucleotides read TGTGCCAGCAGCTCCGCCGAGCAGTACTTC.

CDR3 DNA: TGTGCCAGCGGAGACAGCTCTGGGGCCAACGTCCTGACTTTC. The encoded protein is CASGDSSGANVLTF. V gene TRBV6-2 or TRBV6-3 combines with J gene TRBJ2-6; perhaps TRBD1 as D (5 bases). This CDR3 region has 14 residues. The germline V gene encodes CDR1 MNHEY and CDR2 SVGEGT. With 8 bases removed from V and 0 bases from J, the gap between germline ends came to 8 bases.

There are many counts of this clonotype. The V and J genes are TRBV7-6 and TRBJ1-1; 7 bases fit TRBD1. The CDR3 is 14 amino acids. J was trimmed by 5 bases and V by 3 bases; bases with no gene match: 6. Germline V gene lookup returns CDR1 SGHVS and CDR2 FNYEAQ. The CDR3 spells CASSFPPGGTEAFF. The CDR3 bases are TGTGCCAGCAGCTTCCCGCCAGGGGGGACTGAAGCTTTCTTT.

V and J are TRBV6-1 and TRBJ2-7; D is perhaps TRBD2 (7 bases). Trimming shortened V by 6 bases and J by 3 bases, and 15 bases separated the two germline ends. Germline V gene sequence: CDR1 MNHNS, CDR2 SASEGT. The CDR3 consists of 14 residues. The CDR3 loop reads CASRRGGFGYEQYF. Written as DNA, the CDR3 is TGTGCCAGCAGAAGGGGGGGCTTTGGCTACGAGCAGTACTTC.

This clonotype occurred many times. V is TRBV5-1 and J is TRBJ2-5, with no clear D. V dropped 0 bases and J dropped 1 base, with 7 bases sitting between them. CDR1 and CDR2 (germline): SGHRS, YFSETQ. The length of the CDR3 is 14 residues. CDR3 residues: CASSLAGFQETQYF. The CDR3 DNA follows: TGCGCCAGCAGCTTGGCCGGGTTCCAAGAGACCCAGTACTTC.

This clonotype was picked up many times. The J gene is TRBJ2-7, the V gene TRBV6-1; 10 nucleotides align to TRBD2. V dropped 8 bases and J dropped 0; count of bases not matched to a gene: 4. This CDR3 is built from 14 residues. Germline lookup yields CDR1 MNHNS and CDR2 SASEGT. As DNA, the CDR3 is TGTGCCAGCCGTCTAGCGGGGGCCTCCTACGAGCAGTACTTC. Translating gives CASRLAGASYEQYF.

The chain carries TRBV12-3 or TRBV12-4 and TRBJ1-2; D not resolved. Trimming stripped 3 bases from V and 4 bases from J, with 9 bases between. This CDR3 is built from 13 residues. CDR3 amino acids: CASSFKGSYGYTF. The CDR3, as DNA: TGTGCCAGCAGTTTTAAAGGGTCCTATGGCTACACCTTC.

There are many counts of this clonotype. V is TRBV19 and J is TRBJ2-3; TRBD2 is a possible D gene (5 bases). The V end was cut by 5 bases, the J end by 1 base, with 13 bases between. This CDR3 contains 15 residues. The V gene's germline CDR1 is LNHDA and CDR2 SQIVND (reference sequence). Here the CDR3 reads CASSARGIGTDTQYF. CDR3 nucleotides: TGTGCCAGTAGTGCACGGGGTATTGGCACAGATACGCAGTATTTT.

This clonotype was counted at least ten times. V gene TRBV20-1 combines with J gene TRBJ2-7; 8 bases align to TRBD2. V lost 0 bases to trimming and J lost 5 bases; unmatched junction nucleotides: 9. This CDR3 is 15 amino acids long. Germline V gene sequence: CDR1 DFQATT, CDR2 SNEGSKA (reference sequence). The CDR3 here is CSARDGERGSHEQYF. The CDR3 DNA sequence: TGCAGTGCTAGAGATGGCGAGCGGGGGAGTCACGAGCAGTACTTC.

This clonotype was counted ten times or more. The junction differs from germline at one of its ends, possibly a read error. CDR3: CASSSVGTVNTGELFF. CDR3 bases: TGTGCCAGCAGCTCCGTCGGGACCGTGAACACTGGGGAGCTGTTTTTT. The J gene is TRBJ2-2, the V gene TRBV7-3, with D possibly being TRBD1 or TRBD2 (5 bases each). In germline, CDR1 is SGHTA, CDR2 FQGTGA. The CDR3 has 16 amino acids.

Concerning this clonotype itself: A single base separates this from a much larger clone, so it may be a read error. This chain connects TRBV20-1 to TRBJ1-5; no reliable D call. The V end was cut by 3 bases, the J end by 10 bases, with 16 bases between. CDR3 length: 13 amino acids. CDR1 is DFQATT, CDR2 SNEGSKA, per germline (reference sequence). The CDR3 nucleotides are TGCAGTGCTAGCTCCGTTGTTGGTCACCCCCAGCATTTT. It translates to CSASSVVGHPQHF.

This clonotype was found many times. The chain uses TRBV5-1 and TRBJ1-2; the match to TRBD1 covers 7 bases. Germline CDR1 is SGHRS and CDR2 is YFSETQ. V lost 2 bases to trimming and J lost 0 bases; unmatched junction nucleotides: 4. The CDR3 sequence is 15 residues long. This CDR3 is CASSFRDRPNYGYTF. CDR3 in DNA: TGCGCCAGCAGCTTCAGGGACAGACCTAACTATGGCTACACCTTC.

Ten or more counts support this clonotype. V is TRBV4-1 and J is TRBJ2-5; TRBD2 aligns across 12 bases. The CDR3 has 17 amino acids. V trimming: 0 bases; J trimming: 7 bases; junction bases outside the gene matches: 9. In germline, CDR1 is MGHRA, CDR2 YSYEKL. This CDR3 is CASSQDRLAGAWGTQYF. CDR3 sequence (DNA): TGCGCCAGCAGCCAAGACAGACTAGCGGGGGCATGGGGGACCCAGTACTTC.